Presented here are 5 T cell receptor beta chains from one specimen sequenced in a study of shared clonotypes between healthy human individuals. The method was immunoSEQ multiplex PCR; TCRdb's version includes in-frame clones alone and lacks a portion of them. This table has 2,500,000 or so clones, around 92% appearing once. Specimen: naive CD4+ T cells from PBMCs. As to subset: CD45RA+ positively selected. The receptors stem from a young man in good health. Some clones in this sample may be carry-over from other donors' samples.

The chain carries TRBV11-3 and TRBJ2-7; D call uncertain. CDR1 and CDR2 from the germline V gene are SGHNT and YENEEA. Trimming took 2 bases from V and 5 from J, leaving 19 bases between them. The CDR3 loop spans 16 amino acids. CDR3 bases: TGTGCCAGCAGCTTAACCTCCCTCGGTTCGTCCCACGAGCAGTACTTC. This translates into CASSLTSLGSSHEQYF.

In regard to this clone: The sample has other DNA sequences that encode this CDR3 too. The gene calls are TRBV7-2 and TRBJ2-7, with 12 positions matching TRBD2. Germline values: CDR1 SGHTA, CDR2 FQGNSA. CDR3 size: 15 residues. V trimming: 5 bases; J trimming: 3 bases; junction bases outside the gene matches: 5. The CDR3 coding sequence is TGTGCCAGCAGCAGTGGACTAGCGGGACTCTACGAGCAGTACTTC. Its translation is CASSSGLAGLYEQYF.

The gene calls are TRBV6-6 and TRBJ1-1; D call uncertain. The V gene lost 7 bases and the J gene lost 4 bases, with 10 bases spanning the gap. Germline V gene data show CDR1 as MNHNY and CDR2 as SVGAGI (reference sequence). The CDR3 is 12 amino acids. CDR3: CASTRFGTEAFF. The DNA of the CDR3 is TGTGCCAGCACCAGATTTGGCACTGAAGCTTTCTTT.

This chain uses TRBV6-5 with TRBJ1-2, with D maybe TRBD1 (6 bases). The CDR3 length is 16 residues. Deletions cut 2 bases from V and 6 bases from J, with 19 bases between. Germline CDR1 is MNHEY and CDR2 is SVGAGI. CDR3 DNA: TGTGCCAGCAGTTACACGGACCACAGGGCCTTCGATGGCTACACCTTC. Encoded protein: CASSYTDHRAFDGYTF.

The chain employs TRBV28 and TRBJ2-7, with 14 bases lining up with TRBD2. Germline loops: CDR1 MDHEN, CDR2 SYDVKM. The CDR3 is 16 residues long. J gave up 7 bases and V 6 bases, and 11 bases lay outside the gene matches. DNA of the CDR3: TGTGCCAGCAGCCCGGGACTAGCGGGGGACTCAGGGGAGCAGTACTTC. It translates to CASSPGLAGDSGEQYF. Filled out from reference TRBV28 and TRBJ2-7, the complete variable domain reads DVKVTQSSRYLVKRTGEKVFLECVQDMDHENMFWYRQDPGLGLRLIYFSYDVKMKEKGDIPEGYSVSREKKERFSLILESASTNQTSMYLCASSPGLAGDSGEQYFGPGTRLTVT.